This T cell receptor (beta chain) came from a study of cytomegalovirus exposure and HLA in healthy donors. Both 60 Vbeta primers and 13 Jbeta primers went into the PCR. The protocol was immunoSEQ multiplex PCR, while the TCRdb copy is restricted to in-frame clones and leaves out a portion. The top ten clones hold 6.5% of a sample with around 130,000 clones, under 70% of them seen once. The CDR3 is made up of 15 amino acids. V dropped 5 bases and J dropped 7 bases, with 20 bases sitting between them. CDR1 is SGHVS, CDR2 FNYEAQ, per germline. Healthy bone marrow donors made up the donor group. The chain employs TRBV7-6 and TRBJ2-5; TRBD1 might be the D (6 bases). This clonotype was obtained from a woman aged 55-69 years in good health and CMV-seronegative. Sequencing was performed on PBMCs. The CDR3: CASSAYGGGSGTQYF. In DNA, the CDR3 is TGTGCCAGCAGCGCGTATGGGGGCGGTTCTGGGACCCAGTACTTC.